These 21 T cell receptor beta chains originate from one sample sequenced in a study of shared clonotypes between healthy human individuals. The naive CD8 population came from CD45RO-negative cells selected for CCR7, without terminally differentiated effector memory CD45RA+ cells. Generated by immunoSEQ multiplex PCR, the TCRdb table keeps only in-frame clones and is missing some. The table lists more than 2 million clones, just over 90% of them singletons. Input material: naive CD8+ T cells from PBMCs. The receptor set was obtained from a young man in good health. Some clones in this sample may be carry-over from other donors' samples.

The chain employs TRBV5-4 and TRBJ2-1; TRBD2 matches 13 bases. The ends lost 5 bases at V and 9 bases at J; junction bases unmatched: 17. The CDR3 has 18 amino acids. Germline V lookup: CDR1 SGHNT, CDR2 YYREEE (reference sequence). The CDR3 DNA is TGTGCCAGCAGAGGAAGGGACTCCGGACTAGCGGGAGTAATTGAGCAGTTCTTC. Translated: CASRGRDSGLAGVIEQFF. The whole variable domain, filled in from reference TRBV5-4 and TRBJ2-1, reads ETGVTQSPTHLIKTRGQQVTLRCSSQSGHNTVSWYQQALGQGPQFIFQYYREEENGRGNFPPRFSGLQFPNYSSELNVNALELDDSALYLCASRGRDSGLAGVIEQFFGPGTRLTVL.

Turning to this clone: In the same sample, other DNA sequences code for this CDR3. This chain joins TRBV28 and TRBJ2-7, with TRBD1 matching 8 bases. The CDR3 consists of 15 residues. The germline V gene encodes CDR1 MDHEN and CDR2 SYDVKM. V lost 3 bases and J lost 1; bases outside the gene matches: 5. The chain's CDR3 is CASSFGQGLSYEQYF. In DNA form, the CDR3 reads TGTGCCAGCAGTTTTGGACAGGGCTTGTCCTACGAGCAGTACTTC.

This CDR3 is CASGGQGSHF. The CDR3 DNA reads as TGTGCCAGCGGCGGACAAGGATCGCATTTT. V and J are TRBV28 and TRBJ1-5, with D perhaps matching TRBD1 (5 bases). Per germline, CDR1 MDHEN and CDR2 SYDVKM. V was trimmed by 8 bases and J by 15 bases, leaving 14 bases between them. This CDR3 spans 10 amino acids.

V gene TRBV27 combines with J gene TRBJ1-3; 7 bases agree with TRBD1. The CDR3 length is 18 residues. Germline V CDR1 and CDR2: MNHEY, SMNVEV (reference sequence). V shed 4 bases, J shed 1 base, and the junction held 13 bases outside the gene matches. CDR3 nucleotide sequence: TGTGCCAGCAGTTCACTCCGATCCGGGACAGAATCTGGAAACACCATATATTTT. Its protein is CASSSLRSGTESGNTIYF.

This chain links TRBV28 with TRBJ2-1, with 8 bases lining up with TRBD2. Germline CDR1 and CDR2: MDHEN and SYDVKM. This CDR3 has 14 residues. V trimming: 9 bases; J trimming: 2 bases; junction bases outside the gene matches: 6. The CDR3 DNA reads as TGTGCCAGTTACCCGGGACTAGCCTACAATGAGCAGTTCTTC. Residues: CASYPGLAYNEQFF.

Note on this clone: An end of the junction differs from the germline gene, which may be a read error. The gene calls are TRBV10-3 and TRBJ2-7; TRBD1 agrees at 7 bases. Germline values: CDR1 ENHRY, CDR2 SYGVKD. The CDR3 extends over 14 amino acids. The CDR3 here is CAISEFPGTEALLF. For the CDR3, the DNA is TGTGCCATCAGTGAATTCCCCGGGACAGAGGCCTTGTTATTC.

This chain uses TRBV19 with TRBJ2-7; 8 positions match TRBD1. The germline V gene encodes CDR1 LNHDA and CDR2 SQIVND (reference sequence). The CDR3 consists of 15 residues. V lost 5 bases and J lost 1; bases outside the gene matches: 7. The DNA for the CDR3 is TGTGCCAGTAGTGCCTCAGGGGGCACTTCCTACGAGCAGTACTTC. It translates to CASSASGGTSYEQYF.

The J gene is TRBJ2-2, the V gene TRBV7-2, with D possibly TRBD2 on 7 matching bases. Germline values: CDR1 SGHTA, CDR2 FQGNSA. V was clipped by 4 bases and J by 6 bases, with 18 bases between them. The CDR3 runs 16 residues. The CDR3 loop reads CASSSRAGHASGELFF. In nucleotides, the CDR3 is TGTGCCAGCAGCTCCCGAGCGGGACACGCGTCCGGGGAGCTGTTTTTT.

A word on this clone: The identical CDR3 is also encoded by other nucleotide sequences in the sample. CDR3 sequence reads: CASSPGGGNYGYTF. CDR3 DNA: TGCGCCAGCAGCCCCGGGGGGGGTAACTATGGCTACACCTTC. The chain has TRBV4-1 and TRBJ1-2; the D gene is possibly TRBD1 (5 bases). Germline V gene lookup returns CDR1 MGHRA and CDR2 YSYEKL. This CDR3 is built from 14 residues. Deletions cut 4 bases from V and 1 base from J, with 10 bases between.

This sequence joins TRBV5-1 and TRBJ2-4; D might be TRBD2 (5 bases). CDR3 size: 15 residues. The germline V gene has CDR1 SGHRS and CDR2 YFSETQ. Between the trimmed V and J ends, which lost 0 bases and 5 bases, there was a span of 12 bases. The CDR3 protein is CASSLARDGENIQYF. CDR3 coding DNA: TGCGCCAGCAGCTTGGCGAGGGATGGCGAAAACATTCAGTACTTC.

The DNA of the CDR3 is TGTGCCAGCACCACCATTCCGGGACTAGCGAGGAGGGATACGCAGTATTTT. Its translation: CASTTIPGLARRDTQYF. V usage is TRBV27 and J usage is TRBJ2-3; 10 bases match TRBD2. Trimming took 7 bases from V and 6 from J; bases not matched to a gene: 16. Germline V lookup: CDR1 MNHEY, CDR2 SMNVEV (reference sequence). The length of the CDR3 is 17 residues.

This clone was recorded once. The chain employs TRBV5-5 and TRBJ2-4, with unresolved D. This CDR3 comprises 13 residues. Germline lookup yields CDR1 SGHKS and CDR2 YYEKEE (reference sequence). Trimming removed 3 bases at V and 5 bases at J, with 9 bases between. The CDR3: CASSSGPQNIQYF. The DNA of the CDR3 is TGTGCCAGCAGCTCCGGACCCCAAAACATTCAGTACTTC.

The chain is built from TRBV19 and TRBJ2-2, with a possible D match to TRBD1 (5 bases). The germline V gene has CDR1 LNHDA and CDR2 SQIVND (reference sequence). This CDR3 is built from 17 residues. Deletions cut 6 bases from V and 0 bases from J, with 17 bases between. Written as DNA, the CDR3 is TGTGCCAGTAGGCCTCTCCTCTGGGGCGCGAACACCGGGGAGCTGTTTTTT. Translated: CASRPLLWGANTGELFF.

The CDR3 DNA follows: TGCGCCAGCAGCCAAAGCAGGGAGGGCACTGAAGCTTTCTTT. The encoded protein is CASSQSREGTEAFF. The rearrangement links TRBV4-1 to TRBJ1-1; D may be TRBD1 (5 bases). Germline V gene lookup returns CDR1 MGHRA and CDR2 YSYEKL. The germline V and J ends were trimmed by 2 bases and 4 bases, with 11 bases remaining between them. The CDR3 runs to 14 residues.

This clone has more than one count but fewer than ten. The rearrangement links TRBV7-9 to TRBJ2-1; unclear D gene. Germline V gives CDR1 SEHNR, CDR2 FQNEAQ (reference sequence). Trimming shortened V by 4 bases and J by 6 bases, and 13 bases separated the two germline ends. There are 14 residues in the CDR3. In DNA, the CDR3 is TGTGCCAGCAGCTATATTGAAACCGTCAATGAGCAGTTCTTC. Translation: CASSYIETVNEQFF.

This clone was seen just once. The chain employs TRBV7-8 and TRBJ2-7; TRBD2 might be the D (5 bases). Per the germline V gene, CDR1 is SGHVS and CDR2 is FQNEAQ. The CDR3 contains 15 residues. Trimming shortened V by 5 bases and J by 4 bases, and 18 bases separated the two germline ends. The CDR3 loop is CASSEMISDPYEQYF. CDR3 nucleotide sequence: TGTGCCAGCAGCGAGATGATTAGCGACCCATACGAGCAGTACTTC.

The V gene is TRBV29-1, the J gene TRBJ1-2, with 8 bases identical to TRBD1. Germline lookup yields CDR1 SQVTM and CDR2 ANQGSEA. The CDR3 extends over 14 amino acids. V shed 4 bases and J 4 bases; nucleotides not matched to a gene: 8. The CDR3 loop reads CSVVLRTGPYGYTF. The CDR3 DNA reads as TGCAGCGTTGTTTTGAGGACAGGGCCCTATGGCTACACCTTC.

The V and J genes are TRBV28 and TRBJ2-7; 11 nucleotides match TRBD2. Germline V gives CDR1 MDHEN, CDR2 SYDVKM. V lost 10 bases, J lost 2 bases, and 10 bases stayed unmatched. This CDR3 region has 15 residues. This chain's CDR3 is CAIREGLAEAYEQYF. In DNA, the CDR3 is TGTGCCATCCGAGAGGGACTAGCGGAAGCCTACGAGCAGTACTTC.

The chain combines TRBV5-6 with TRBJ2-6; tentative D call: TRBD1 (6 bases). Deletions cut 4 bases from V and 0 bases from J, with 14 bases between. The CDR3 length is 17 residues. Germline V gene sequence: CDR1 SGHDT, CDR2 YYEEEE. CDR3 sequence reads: CASSLPTGPSGANVLTF. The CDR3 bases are TGTGCCAGCAGCCTACCGACAGGTCCCTCTGGGGCCAACGTCCTGACTTTC. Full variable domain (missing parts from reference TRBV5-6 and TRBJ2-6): DAGVTQSPTHLIKTRGQQVTLRCSPKSGHDTVSWYQQALGQGPQFIFQYYEEEERQRGNFPDRFSGHQFPNYSSELNVNALLLGDSALYLCASSLPTGPSGANVLTFGAGSRLTVL.

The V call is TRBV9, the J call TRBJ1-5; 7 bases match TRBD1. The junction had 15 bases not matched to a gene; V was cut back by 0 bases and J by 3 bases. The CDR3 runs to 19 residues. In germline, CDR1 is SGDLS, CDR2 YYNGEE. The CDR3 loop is CASSVVGQASYRANQPQHF. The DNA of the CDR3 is TGTGCCAGCAGCGTAGTAGGACAGGCCTCCTACCGTGCCAATCAGCCCCAGCATTTT.

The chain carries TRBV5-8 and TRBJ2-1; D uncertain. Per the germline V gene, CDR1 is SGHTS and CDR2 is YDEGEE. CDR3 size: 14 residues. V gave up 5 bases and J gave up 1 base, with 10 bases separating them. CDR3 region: CASRPSGSYNEQFF. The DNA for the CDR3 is TGTGCCAGCAGACCCTCTGGATCCTACAATGAGCAGTTCTTC.